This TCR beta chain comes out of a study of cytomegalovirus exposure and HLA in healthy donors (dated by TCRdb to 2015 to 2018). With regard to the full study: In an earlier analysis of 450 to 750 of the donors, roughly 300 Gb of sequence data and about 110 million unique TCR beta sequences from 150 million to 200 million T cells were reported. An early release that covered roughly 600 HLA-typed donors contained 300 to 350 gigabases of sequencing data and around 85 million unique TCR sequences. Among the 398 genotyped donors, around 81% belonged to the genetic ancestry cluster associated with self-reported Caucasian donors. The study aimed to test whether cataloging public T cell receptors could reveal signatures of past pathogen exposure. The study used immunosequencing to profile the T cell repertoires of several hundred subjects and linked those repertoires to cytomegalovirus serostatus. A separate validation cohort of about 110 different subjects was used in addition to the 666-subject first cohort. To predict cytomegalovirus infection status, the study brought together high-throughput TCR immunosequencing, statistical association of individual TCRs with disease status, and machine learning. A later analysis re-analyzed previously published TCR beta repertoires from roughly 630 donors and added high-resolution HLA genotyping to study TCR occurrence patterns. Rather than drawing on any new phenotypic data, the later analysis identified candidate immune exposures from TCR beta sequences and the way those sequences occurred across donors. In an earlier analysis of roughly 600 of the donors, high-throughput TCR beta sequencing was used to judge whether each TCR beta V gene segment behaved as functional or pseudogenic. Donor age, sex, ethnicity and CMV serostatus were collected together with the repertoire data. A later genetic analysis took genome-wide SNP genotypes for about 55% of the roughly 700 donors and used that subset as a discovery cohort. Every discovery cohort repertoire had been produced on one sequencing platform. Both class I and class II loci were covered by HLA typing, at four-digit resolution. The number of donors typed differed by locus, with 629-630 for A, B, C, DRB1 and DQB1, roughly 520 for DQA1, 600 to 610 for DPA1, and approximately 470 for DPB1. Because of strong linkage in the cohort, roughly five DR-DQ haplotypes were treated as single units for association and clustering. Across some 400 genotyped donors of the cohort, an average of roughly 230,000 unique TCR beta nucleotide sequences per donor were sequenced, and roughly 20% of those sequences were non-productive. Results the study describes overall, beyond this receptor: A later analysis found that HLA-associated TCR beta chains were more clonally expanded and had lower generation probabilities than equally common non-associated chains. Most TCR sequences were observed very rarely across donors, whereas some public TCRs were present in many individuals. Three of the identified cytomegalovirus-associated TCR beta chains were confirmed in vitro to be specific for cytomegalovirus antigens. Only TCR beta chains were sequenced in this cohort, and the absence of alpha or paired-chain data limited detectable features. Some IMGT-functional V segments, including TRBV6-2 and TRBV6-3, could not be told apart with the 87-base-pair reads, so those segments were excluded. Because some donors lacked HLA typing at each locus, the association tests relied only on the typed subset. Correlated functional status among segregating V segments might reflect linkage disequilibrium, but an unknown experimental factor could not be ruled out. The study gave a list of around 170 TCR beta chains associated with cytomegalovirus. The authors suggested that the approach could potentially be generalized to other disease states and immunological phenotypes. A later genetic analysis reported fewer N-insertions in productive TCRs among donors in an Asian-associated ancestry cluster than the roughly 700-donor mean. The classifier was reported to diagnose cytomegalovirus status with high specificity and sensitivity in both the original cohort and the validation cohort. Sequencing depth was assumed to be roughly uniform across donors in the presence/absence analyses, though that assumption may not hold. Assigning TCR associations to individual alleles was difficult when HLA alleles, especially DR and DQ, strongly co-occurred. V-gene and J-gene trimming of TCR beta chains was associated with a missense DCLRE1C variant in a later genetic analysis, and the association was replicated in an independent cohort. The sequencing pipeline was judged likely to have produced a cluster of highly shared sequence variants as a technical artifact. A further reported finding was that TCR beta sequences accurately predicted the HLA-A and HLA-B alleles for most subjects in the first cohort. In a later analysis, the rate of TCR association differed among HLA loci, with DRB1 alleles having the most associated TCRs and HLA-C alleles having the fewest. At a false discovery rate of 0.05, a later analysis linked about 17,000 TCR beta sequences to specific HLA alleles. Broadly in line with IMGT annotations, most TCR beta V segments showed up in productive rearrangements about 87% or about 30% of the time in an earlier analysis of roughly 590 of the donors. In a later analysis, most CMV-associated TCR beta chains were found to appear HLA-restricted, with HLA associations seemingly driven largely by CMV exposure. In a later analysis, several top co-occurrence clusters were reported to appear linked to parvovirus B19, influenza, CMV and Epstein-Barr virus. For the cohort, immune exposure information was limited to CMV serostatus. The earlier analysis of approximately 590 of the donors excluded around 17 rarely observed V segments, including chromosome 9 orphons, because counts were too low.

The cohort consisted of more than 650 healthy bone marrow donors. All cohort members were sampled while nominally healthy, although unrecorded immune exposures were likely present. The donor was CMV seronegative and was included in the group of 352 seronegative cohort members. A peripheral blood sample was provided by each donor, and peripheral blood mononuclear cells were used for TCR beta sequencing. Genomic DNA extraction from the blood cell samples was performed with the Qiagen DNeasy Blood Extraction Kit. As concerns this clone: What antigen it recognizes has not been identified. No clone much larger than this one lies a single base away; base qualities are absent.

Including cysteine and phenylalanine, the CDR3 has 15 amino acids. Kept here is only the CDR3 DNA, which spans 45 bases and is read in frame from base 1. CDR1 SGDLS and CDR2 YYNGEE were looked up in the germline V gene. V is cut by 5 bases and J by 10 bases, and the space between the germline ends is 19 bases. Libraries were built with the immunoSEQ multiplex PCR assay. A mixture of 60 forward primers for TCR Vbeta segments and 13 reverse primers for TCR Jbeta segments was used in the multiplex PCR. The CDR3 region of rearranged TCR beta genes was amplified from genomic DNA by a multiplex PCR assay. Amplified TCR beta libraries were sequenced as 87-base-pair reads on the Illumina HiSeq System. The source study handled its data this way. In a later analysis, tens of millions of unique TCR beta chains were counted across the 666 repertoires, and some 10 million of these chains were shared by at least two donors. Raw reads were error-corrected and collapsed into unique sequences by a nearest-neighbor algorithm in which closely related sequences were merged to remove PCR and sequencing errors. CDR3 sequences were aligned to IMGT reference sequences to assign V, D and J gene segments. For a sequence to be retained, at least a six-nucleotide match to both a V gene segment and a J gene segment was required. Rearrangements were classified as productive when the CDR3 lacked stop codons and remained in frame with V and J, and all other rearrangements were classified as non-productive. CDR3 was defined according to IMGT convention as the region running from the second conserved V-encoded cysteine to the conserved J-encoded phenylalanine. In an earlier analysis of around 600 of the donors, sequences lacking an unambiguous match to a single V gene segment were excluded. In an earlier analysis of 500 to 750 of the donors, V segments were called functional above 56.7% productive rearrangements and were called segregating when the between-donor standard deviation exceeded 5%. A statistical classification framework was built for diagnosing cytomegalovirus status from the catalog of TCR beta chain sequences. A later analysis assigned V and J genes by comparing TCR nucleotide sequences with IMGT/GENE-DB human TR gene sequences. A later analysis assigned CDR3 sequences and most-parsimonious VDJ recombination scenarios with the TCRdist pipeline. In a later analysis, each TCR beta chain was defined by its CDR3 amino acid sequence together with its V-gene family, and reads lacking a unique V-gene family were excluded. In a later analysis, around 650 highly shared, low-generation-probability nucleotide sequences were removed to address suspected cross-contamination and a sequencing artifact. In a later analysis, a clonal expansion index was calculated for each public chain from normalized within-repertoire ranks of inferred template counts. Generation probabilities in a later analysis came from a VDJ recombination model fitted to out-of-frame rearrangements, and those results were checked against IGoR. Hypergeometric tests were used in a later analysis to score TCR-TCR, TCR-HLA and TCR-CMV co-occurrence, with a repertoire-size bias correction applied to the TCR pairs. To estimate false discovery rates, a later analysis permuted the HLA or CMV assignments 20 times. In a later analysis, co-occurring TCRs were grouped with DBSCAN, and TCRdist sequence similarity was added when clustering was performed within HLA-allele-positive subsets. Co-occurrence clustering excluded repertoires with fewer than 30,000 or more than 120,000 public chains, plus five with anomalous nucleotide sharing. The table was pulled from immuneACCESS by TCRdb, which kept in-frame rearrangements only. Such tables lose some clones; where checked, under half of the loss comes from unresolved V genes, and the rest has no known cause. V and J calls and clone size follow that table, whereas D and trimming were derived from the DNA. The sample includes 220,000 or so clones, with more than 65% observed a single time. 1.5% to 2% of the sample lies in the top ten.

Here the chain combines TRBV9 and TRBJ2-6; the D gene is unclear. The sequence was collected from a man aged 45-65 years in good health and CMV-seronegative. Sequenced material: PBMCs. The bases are TGTGCCAGCAGTACCTCCCGGTCCCTGGTAAACGTCCTGACTTTC. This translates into CASSTSRSLVNVLTF.